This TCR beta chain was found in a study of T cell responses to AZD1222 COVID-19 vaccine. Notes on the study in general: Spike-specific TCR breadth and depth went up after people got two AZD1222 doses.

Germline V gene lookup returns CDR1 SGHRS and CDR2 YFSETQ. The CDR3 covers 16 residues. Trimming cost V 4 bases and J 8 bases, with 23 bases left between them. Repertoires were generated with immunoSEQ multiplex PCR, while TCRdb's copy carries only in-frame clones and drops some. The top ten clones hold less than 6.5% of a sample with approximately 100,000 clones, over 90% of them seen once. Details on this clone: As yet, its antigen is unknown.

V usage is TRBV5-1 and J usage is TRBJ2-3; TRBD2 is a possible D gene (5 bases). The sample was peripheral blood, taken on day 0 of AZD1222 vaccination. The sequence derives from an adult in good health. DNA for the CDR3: TGCGCCAGCAGCCCCCTCGTAGGTGGTGAGGGCGGTACGCAGTATTTT. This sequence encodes CASSPLVGGEGGTQYF.